This T cell receptor beta chain was retrieved from a study of cytomegalovirus exposure and HLA in healthy donors. Study conclusions and caveats: The study dropped some indistinguishable V segments, TRBV6-2 and TRBV6-3 among them. It was assumed in the presence/absence analyses that sequencing depth was roughly uniform across donors. Follow-up analysis later connected one missense variant in DCLRE1C with trimming of TCR beta V- and J-genes.

J was trimmed by 1 base and V by 1 base; bases with no gene match: 4. Germline V gene sequence: CDR1 LNHDA, CDR2 SQIVND (reference sequence). CDR3 length: 16 amino acids. On this clone itself: The target antigen is unknown.

The PCR ran on 60 Vbeta and 13 Jbeta primers. Sequencing used immunoSEQ multiplex PCR; TCRdb keeps in-frame clones, though not all of them. Counted here are 210,000 or so clones, over 75% occurring once; the ten biggest clones make up around 2%. V is TRBV19 and J is TRBJ2-7; 10 bases line up with TRBD1. The source material was PBMCs. The TCR sequence derives from a man aged 18 to 29 in good health and CMV-seronegative. The CDR3 loop reads CASSIGGTGVSYEQYF. The CDR3 bases are TGTGCCAGTAGTATAGGAGGGACAGGGGTATCCTACGAGCAGTACTTC.